Each of the 8 T cell receptor beta chains below was sequenced from the same sample in a study of blood T cell repertoires in COVID-19. Assay used: immunoSEQ multiplex PCR; TCRdb lists only in-frame clones, some missing. The sample records about 140,000 clones, approximately 88% being singletons. Specimen: PBMCs or T cells enriched from blood (not recorded which). These receptors were taken from a man aged 40-50 years with acute COVID-19.

The chain carries TRBV21-1 and TRBJ1-1. TRBV21-1 is classified as a pseudogene. This CDR3 has 19 residues. CDR3 in DNA: TGTGCCAGCCTCGGGGGGGCACTCCCCCGAGGGCAATTGAACACTGAAGCTTTCTTT. Its translation is CASLGGALPRGQLNTEAFF.

CDR3 coding DNA: TGTGCCAGCAGCGTCCTGGGGGCCAATGAGCAGTTCTTC. This sequence encodes CASSVLGANEQFF. The gene calls are TRBV9 and TRBJ2-1; perhaps TRBD1 as D (6 bases). CDR1 and CDR2 (germline): SGDLS, YYNGEE. The CDR3 has 13 residues. With 2 bases removed from V and 6 bases from J, the gap between germline ends came to 9 bases. Together with reference TRBV9 and TRBJ2-1, the CDR3 gives the full variable domain: DSGVTQTPKHLITATGQRVTLRCSPRSGDLSVYWYQQSLDQGLQFLIQYYNGEERAKGNILERFSAQQFPDLHSELNLSSLELGDSALYFCASSVLGANEQFFGPGTRLTVL.

The chain uses TRBV11-3 and TRBJ2-2; the match to TRBD2 covers 11 bases. V trimming: 5 bases; J trimming: 4 bases; junction bases outside the gene matches: 6. The germline V gene encodes CDR1 SGHNT and CDR2 YENEEA. The CDR3 has 16 amino acids. The CDR3 nucleotides read TGTGCCAGCAGCCGCAGGCTAGCGGGAGGCACCGGGGAGCTGTTTTTT. Protein product: CASSRRLAGGTGELFF.

This clone has only a few counts. The chain employs TRBV27 and TRBJ1-1; D may be TRBD1 (6 bases). Trimming pared 4 bases from V and 5 bases from J, leaving 14 bases between. Germline V gives CDR1 MNHEY, CDR2 SMNVEV (reference sequence). The length of the CDR3 is 14 residues. CDR3 DNA sequence: TGTGCCAGCAGTTCCGATCCAGGGGTTACTGAAGCTTTCTTT. Its protein product is CASSSDPGVTEAFF.

The gene calls are TRBV5-1 and TRBJ2-3; the D gene is possibly TRBD1 (5 bases). V lost 0 bases, J lost 1 base, and 12 bases lay in between. Germline V gene data show CDR1 as SGHRS and CDR2 as YFSETQ. This CDR3 is built from 16 residues. The CDR3 sequence is CASSLEWGSGTDTQYF. CDR3 DNA: TGCGCCAGCAGCTTGGAGTGGGGCTCCGGCACAGATACGCAGTATTTT. Full variable domain (outside the CDR3, taken from reference TRBV5-1 and TRBJ2-3): KAGVTQTPRYLIKTRGQQVTLSCSPISGHRSVSWYQQTPGQGLQFLFEYFSETQRNKGNFPGRFSGRQFSNSRSEMNVSTLELGDSALYLCASSLEWGSGTDTQYFGPGTRLTVL.

J is TRBJ2-3 and V is TRBV24-1; 9 positions agree with TRBD2. V shed 3 bases and J 0 bases; nucleotides not matched to a gene: 3. In germline, CDR1 is KGHDR, CDR2 SFDVKD. The CDR3 is 16 residues long. CDR3 in amino acids: CATSDPSGTSTDTQYF. CDR3 DNA: TGTGCCACCAGTGATCCTAGCGGGACTAGCACAGATACGCAGTATTTT.

The chain employs TRBV5-6 and TRBJ2-6; the match to TRBD2 covers 15 bases. V was pared by 4 bases and J by 3 bases, with 5 bases of the junction left unmatched. Per the germline V gene, CDR1 is SGHDT and CDR2 is YYEEEE. This CDR3 contains 18 residues. The CDR3 DNA is TGTGCCAGCAGCCGGACTAGCGGGAGGGCAGGTGGGGCCAACGTCCTGACTTTC. Its protein product is CASSRTSGRAGGANVLTF.

V usage is TRBV30 and J usage is TRBJ1-5; D uncertain. The CDR3 totals 15 residues. Germline V gives CDR1 GTSNPN, CDR2 SVGIG (reference sequence). Trimming stripped 5 bases from V and 3 bases from J, with 17 bases between. The CDR3 DNA reads as TGTGCCTGGTCCTTCAGAGGCACCTTCAATCAGCCCCAGCATTTT. Translation gives CAWSFRGTFNQPQHF.